Following are 9 T cell receptor beta chains from one sample sequenced in a study of cytomegalovirus exposure and HLA in healthy donors. The PCR had 60 Vbeta and 13 Jbeta primers. Clones were sequenced by immunoSEQ multiplex PCR, and TCRdb holds only the in-frame ones, with some missing. The profile shows hundreds of thousands of clones, approximately 80% of them singletons. Sequencing input: PBMCs. The receptors derive from a woman in her forties in good health and CMV-seronegative.

This clone was seen a few times. V is TRBV5-1 and J is TRBJ2-1; 11 bases align to TRBD1. The germline CDR1 and CDR2 sequences are SGHRS and YFSETQ. The length of the CDR3 is 14 residues. Trimming took 3 bases from V and 6 from J; bases not matched to a gene: 2. CDR3 amino acids: CASSWGTGGNEQFF. CDR3 nucleotide sequence: TGCGCCAGCAGCTGGGGGACAGGGGGCAATGAGCAGTTCTTC.

This clone turned up a few times. The rearrangement joins TRBV6-6 to TRBJ1-1; unclear D gene. V was cut by 6 bases and J by 1 base, with 9 bases left in between. CDR3 length equals 13 residues. Germline V gene lookup returns CDR1 MNHNY and CDR2 SVGAGI (reference sequence). The CDR3 coding sequence is TGTGCCAGCAGGCAACAGCCGAACACTGAAGCTTTCTTT. Translated, it gives CASRQQPNTEAFF.

The chain links TRBV6-1 to TRBJ2-3; TRBD2 matches 8 bases. The length of the CDR3 is 15 residues. V trimming: 2 bases; J trimming: 4 bases; junction bases outside the gene matches: 5. Germline V gene lookup returns CDR1 MNHNS and CDR2 SASEGT. The CDR3 DNA is TGTGCCAGCAGTGAACCGGGACTAGGCGCAGATACGCAGTATTTT. Its protein product is CASSEPGLGADTQYF.

This clone was observed once. This chain uses TRBV7-2 with TRBJ2-7; the D gene is possibly TRBD2 (7 bases). CDR3 length: 15 amino acids. Between the trimmed V and J ends, which lost 1 base and 3 bases, there was a span of 13 bases. From germline, CDR1 is SGHTA and CDR2 FQGNSA. CDR3 DNA sequence: TGTGCCAGCAGCTTAGGATCGGGGGGCGGCTACGAGCAGTACTTC. Translated: CASSLGSGGGYEQYF.

This clone has just a few counts. This rearrangement joins TRBV2 to TRBJ1-5; 8 bases match TRBD1. The V gene end was trimmed by 3 bases and the J gene end by 10 bases; junction bases not matched to a gene: 11. Germline CDR1 reads SNHLY; CDR2 reads FYNNEI. The CDR3 totals 15 residues. The CDR3 is CASSDRDRRRRPQHF. CDR3 nucleotide sequence: TGTGCCAGCAGTGACCGGGACAGGCGACGGCGACCCCAGCATTTT.

This clone was detected only once. This chain uses TRBV19 with TRBJ1-6; tentatively, D is TRBD1 (5 bases). Trimming cost V 4 bases and J 5 bases, with 12 bases left between them. Per germline, CDR1 LNHDA and CDR2 SQIVND (reference sequence). The CDR3 contains 15 residues. The CDR3 region has the DNA TGTGCCAGTAGTACTGGACACAGCGATAATTCACCCCTCCACTTT. Amino acid sequence: CASSTGHSDNSPLHF.

The chain links TRBV21-1 to TRBJ1-2. TRBV21-1 is an annotated pseudogene. The CDR3 is made up of 15 amino acids. Here the CDR3 reads CASSRLPLSNYGYTF. CDR3 DNA sequence: TGTGCCAGCAGCAGACTTCCATTATCCAACTATGGCTACACCTTC.

This chain joins TRBV28 and TRBJ1-2, with 7 bases lining up with TRBD1. Germline CDR1 is MDHEN and CDR2 is SYDVKM. The CDR3 runs to 14 residues. Trimming cost V 5 bases and J 4 bases; bases outside gene matches: 7. CDR3 loop: CASSEPTGAYGYTF. In nucleotides, the CDR3 is TGTGCCAGCAGTGAACCAACAGGGGCCTATGGCTACACCTTC.

The chain has TRBV28 and TRBJ1-4; tentative D call: TRBD1 (6 bases). Deletions cut 10 bases from V and 0 bases from J, with 9 bases between. The CDR3 is made up of 13 amino acids. Germline CDR1 and CDR2: MDHEN and SYDVKM. CDR3 coding DNA: TGTGCCACCAGGGGCTCAACTAATGAAAAACTGTTTTTT. Its protein product is CATRGSTNEKLFF.